This T cell receptor beta chain was sequenced in a study of regulatory T cells in long-lasting Graves disease. Regarding time point: persistent/refractory GD, antithyroid drugs over 5 years with positive TRAb. From PBMCs, RNA was extracted and then used to make the TCR library. The source of the patients was an endocrinology department in Xi'an, China. Staff took about 9 milliliters of peripheral blood and put it into EDTA tubes. This clonotype was observed many times. CDR3-region Arm-PCR and iRepertoire HTBI primers produced the TCR beta libraries. TCRdb analysed the multiplex PCR reads with MiXCR anew, one entry per CDR3 protein. Altogether 500,000 to 800,000 distinct CDR3 sequences are present, around 30% being singletons, with the ten largest covering about 40%. Germline trimming cut 6 bases from V and 5 bases from J; bases unmatched to any gene: 9. The CDR3 runs to 14 residues.

The sequencing used peripheral blood mononuclear cells (PBMCs), collected when the disease was refractory, from a patient treated with antithyroid drugs. This receptor was identified in a female donor with Graves disease. The rearrangement joins TRBV12-3 or TRBV12-4 to TRBJ1-2; 7 nucleotides agree with TRBD1. The CDR3 protein is CASSLNRGLYGYTF. The CDR3, as DNA: TGTGCCAGCAGCCTGAACAGGGGTCTATATGGCTACACCTTC.